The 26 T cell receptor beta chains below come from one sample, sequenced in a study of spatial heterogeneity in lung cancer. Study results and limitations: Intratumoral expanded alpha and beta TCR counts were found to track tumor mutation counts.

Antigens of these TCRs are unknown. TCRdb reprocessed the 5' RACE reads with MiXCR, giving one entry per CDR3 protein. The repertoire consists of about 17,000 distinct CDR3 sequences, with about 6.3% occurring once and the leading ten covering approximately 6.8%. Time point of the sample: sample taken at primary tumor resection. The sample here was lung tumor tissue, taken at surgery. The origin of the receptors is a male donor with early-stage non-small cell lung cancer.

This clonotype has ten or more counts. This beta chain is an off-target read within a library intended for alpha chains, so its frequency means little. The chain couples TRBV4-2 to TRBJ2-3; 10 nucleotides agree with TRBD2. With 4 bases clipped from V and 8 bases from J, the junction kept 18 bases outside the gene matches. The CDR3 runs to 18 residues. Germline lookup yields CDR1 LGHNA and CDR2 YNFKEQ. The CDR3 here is CASSLSLGAGGSHGTQYF. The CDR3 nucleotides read TGTGCCAGCAGCCTGTCATTGGGAGCGGGGGGGTCGCATGGTACGCAGTATTTT.

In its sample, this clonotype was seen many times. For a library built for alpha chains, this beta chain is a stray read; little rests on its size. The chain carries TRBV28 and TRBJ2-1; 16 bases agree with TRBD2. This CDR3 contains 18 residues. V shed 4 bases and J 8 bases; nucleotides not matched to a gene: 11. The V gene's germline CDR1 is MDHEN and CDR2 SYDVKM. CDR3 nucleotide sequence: TGTGCCAGCAGTTCGCCGGGACTAGCGGGAGGGCCTGGCGATGAGCAGTTCTTC. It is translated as CASSSPGLAGGPGDEQFF. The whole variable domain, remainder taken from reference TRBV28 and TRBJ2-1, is DVKVTQSSRYLVKRTGEKVFLECVQDMDHENMFWYRQDPGLGLRLIYFSYDVKMKEKGDIPEGYSVSREKKERFSLILESASTNQTSMYLCASSSPGLAGGPGDEQFFGPGTRLTVL.

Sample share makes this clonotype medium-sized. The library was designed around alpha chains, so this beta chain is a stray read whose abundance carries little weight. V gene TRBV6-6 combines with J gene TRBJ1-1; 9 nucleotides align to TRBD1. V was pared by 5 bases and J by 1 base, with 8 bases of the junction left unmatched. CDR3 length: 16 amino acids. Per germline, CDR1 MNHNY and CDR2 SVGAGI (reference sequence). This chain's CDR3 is CASSPLWDRENTEAFF. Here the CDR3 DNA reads TGTGCCAGCAGTCCTCTCTGGGACAGGGAGAACACTGAAGCTTTCTTT.

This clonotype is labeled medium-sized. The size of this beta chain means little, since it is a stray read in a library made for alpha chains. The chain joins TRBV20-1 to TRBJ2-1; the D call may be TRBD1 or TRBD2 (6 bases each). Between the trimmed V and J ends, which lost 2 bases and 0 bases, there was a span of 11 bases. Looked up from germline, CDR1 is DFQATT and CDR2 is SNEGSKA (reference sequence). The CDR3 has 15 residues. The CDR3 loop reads CSARLGGSSYNEQFF. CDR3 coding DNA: TGCAGTGCTAGACTCGGGGGCTCCTCCTACAATGAGCAGTTCTTC.

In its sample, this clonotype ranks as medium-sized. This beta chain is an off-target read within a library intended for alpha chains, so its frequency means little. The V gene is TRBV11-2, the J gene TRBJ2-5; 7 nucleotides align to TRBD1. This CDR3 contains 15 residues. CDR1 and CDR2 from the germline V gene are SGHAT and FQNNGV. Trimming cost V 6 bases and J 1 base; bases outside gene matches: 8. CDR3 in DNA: TGTGCCAGCAGAGGCTCACAGGGGTCCCAAGAGACCCAGTACTTC. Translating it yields CASRGSQGSQETQYF.

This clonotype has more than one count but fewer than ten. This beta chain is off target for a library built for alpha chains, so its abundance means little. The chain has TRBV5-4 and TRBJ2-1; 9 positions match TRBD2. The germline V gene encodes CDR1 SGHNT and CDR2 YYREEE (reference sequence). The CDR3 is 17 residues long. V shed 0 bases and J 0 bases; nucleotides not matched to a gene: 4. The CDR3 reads CASSLEAGGASYNEQFF. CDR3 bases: TGTGCCAGCAGCTTGGAAGCGGGGGGTGCCTCCTACAATGAGCAGTTCTTC.

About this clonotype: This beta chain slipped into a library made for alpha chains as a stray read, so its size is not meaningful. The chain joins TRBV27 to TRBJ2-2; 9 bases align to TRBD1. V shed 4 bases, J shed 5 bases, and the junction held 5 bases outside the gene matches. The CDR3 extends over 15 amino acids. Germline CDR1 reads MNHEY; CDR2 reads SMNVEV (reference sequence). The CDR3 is CASSSRDRATGELFF. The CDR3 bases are TGTGCCAGCAGTTCCCGGGACAGGGCTACCGGGGAGCTGTTTTTT.

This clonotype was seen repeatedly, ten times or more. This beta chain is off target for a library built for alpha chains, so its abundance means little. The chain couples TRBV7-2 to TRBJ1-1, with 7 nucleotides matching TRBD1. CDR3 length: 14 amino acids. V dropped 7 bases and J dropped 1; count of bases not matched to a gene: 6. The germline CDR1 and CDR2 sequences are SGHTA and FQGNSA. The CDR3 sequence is CASILGGANTEAFF. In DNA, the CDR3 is TGTGCCAGCATCCTAGGGGGCGCGAACACTGAAGCTTTCTTT.

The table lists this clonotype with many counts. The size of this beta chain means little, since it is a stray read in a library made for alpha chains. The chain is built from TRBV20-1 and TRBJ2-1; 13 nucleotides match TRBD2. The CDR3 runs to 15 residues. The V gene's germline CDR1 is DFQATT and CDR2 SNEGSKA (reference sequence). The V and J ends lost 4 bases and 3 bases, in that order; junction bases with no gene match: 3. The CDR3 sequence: CSATGLAGVYNEQFF. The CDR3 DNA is TGCAGTGCTACCGGACTAGCGGGAGTCTACAATGAGCAGTTCTTC.

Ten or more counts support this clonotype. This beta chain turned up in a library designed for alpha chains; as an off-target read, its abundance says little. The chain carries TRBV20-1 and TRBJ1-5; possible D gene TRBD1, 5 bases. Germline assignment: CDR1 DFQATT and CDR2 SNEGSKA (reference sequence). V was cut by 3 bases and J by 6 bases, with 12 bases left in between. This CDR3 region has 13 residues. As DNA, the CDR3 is TGCAGTGCTAGGGAGAGGGGAGCTCAGCCCCAGCATTTT. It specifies CSARERGAQPQHF.

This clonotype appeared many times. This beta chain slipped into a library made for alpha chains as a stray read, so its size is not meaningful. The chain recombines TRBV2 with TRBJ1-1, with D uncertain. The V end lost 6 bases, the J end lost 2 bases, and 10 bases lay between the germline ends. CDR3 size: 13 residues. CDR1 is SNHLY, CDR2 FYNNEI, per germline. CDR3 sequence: CASSEQHNTEAFF. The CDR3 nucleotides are TGTGCCAGCAGCGAGCAGCATAACACTGAAGCTTTCTTT.

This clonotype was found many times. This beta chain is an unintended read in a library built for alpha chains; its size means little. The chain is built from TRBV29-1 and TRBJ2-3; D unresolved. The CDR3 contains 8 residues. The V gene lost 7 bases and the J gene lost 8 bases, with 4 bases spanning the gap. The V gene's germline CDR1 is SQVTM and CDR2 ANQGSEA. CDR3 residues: CSAGTQYF. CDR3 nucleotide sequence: TGCAGCGCCGGTACGCAGTATTTT.

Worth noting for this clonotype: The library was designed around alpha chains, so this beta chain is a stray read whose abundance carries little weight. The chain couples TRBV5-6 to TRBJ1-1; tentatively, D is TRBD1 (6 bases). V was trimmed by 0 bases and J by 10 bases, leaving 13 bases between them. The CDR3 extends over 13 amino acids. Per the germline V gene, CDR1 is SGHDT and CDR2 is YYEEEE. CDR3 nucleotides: TGTGCCAGCAGCTTGGGGGGGCAGCCGCGAGCTTTCTTT. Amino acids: CASSLGGQPRAFF.

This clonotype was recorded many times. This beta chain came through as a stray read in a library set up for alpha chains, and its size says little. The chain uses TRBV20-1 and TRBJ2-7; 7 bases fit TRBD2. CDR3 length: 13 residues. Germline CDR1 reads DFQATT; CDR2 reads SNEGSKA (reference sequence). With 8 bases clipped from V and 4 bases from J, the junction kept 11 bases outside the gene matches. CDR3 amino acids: CSFRAGARYEQYF. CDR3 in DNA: TGCAGTTTCCGGGCGGGAGCAAGGTACGAGCAGTACTTC.

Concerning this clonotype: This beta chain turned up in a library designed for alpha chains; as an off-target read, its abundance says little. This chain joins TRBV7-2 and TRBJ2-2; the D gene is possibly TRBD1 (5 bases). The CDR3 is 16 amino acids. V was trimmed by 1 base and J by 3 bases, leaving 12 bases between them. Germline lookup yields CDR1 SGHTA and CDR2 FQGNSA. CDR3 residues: CASSLGAGIDTGELFF. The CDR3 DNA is TGTGCCAGCAGCTTAGGCGCAGGGATCGACACCGGGGAGCTGTTTTTT.

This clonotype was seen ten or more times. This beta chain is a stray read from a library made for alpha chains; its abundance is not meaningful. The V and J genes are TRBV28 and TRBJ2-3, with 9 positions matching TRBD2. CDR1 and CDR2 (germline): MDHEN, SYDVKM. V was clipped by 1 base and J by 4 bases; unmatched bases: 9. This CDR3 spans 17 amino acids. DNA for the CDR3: TGTGCCAGCAGTTTATCGACTAGCGGAGAGGGGGCAGATACGCAGTATTTT. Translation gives CASSLSTSGEGADTQYF.

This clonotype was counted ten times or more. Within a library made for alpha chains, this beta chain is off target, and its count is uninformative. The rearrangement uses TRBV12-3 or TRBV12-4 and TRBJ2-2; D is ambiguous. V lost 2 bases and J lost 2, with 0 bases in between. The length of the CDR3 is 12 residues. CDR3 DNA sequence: TGTGCCAGCAGTTTAAACACCGGGGAGCTGTTTTTT. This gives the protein CASSLNTGELFF.

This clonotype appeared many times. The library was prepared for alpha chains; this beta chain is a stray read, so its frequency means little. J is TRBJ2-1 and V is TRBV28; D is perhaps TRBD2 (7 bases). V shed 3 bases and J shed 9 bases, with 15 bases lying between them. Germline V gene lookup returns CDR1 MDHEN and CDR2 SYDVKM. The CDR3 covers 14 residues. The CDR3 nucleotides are TGTGCCAGCAGTTTTGGGCTAGGGGGGGGTGAGCAGTTCTTC. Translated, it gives CASSFGLGGGEQFF.

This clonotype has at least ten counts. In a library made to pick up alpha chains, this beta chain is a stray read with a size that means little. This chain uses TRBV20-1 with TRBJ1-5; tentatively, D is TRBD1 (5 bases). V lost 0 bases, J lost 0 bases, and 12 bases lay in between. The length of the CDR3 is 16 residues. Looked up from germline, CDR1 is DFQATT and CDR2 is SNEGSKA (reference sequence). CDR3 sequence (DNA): TGCAGTGCTAGAGAGTGGGGCCACGATAGCAATCAGCCCCAGCATTTT. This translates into CSAREWGHDSNQPQHF.

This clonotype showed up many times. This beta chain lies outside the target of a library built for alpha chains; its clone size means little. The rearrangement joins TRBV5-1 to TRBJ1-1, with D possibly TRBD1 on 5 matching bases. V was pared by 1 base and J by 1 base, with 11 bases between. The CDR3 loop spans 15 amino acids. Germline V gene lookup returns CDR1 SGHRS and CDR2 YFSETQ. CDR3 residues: CASSLLQGRNTEAFF. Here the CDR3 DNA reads TGCGCCAGCAGCTTGTTGCAGGGAAGGAACACTGAAGCTTTCTTT.

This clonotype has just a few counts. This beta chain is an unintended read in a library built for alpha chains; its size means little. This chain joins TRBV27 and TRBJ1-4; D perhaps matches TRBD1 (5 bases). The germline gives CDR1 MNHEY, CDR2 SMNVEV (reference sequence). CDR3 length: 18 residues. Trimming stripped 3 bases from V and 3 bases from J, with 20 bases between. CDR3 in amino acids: CASSFGTQVGGPNEKLFF. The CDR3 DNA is TGTGCCAGCAGTTTTGGTACACAAGTCGGGGGTCCTAATGAAAAACTGTTTTTT.

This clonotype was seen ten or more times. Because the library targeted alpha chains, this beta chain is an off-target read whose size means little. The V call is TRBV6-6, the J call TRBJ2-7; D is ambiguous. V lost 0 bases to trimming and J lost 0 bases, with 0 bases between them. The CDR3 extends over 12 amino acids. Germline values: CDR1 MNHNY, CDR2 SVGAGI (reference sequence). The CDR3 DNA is TGTGCCAGCAGTTACTCCTCCTACGAGCAGTACTTC. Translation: CASSYSSYEQYF.

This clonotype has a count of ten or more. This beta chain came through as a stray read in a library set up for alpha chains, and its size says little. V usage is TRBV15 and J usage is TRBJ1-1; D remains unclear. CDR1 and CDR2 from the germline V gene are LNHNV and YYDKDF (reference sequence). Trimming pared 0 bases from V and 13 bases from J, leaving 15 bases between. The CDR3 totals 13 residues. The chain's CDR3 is CATSRDIKESGFF. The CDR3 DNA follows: TGTGCCACCAGCAGAGATATCAAGGAATCTGGTTTCTTT.

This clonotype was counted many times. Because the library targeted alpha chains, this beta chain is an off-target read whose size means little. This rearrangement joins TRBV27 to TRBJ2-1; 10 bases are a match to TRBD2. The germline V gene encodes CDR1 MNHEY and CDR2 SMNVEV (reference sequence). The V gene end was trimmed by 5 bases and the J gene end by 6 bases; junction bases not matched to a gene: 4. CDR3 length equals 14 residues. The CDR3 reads CASSPLAGVNEQFF. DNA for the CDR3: TGTGCCAGCAGTCCGCTAGCGGGGGTCAATGAGCAGTTCTTC.

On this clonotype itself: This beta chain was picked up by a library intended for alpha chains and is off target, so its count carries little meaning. CDR3 DNA sequence: TGTGCCAGCAGCTCTGGGACAGCCTCTGGAAACACCATATATTTT. Protein: CASSSGTASGNTIYF. The rearrangement uses TRBV5-4 and TRBJ1-3, with 7 bases lining up with TRBD1. The CDR3 runs to 15 residues. The V gene's germline CDR1 is SGHNT and CDR2 YYREEE (reference sequence). V shed 3 bases and J 0 bases; nucleotides not matched to a gene: 3.

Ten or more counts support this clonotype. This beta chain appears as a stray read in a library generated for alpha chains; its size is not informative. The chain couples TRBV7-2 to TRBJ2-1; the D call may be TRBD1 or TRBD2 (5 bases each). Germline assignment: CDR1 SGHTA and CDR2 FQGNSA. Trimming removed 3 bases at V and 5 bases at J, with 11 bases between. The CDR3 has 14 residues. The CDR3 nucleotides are TGTGCCAGCAGCTTTTGGGGGACGAACAATGAGCAGTTCTTC. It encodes CASSFWGTNNEQFF.